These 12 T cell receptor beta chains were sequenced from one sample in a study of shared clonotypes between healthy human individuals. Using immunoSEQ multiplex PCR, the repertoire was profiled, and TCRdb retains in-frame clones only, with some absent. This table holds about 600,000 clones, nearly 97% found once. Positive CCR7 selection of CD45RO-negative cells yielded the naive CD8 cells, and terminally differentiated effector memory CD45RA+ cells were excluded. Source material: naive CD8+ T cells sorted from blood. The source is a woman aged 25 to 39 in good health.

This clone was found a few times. The CDR3 spells CSVVQGSTNYGYTF. In DNA form, the CDR3 reads TGCAGCGTTGTTCAGGGCTCCACTAACTATGGCTACACCTTC. The chain joins TRBV29-1 to TRBJ1-2, with a possible D match to TRBD1 (5 bases). The CDR3 is made up of 14 amino acids. V was shortened by 4 bases and J by 0 bases, with 12 bases between the two germline ends. Germline V gives CDR1 SQVTM, CDR2 ANQGSEA.

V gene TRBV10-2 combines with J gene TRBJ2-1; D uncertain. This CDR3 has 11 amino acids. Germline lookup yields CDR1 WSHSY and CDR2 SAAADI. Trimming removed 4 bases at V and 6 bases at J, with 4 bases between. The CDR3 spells CASSVANEQFF. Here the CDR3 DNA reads TGCGCCAGCAGTGTTGCCAATGAGCAGTTCTTC.

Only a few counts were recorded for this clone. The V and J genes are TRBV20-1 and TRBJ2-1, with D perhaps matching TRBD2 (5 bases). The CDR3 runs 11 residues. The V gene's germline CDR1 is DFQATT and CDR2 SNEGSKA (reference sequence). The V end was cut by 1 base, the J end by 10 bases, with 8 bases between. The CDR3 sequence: CSARVIAEQFF. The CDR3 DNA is TGCAGTGCTAGAGTGATAGCGGAGCAGTTCTTC.

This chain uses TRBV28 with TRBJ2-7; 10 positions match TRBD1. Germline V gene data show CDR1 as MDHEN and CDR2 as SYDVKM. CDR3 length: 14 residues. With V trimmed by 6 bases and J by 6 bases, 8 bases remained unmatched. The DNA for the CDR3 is TGTGCCAGCAGACTTGGACAGGGGGAGGGCGAGCAGTACTTC. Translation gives CASRLGQGEGEQYF.

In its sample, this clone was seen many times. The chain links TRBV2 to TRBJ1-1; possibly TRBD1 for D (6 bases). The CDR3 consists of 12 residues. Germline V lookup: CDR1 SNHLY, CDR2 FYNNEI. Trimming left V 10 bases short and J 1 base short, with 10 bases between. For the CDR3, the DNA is TGTGCCACAGAGACAGGGAACACTGAAGCTTTCTTT. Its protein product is CATETGNTEAFF. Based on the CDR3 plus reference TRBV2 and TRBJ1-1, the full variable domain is EPEVTQTPSHQVTQMGQEVILRCVPISNHLYFYWYRQILGQKVEFLVSFYNNEISEKSEIFDDQFSVERPDGSNFTLKIRSTKLEDSAMYFCATETGNTEAFFGQGTRLTVV.

Here the CDR3 reads CASSAKGASGSNEQFF. In nucleotides, the CDR3 is TGTGCCAGCAGCGCGAAGGGGGCTAGCGGGAGCAATGAGCAGTTCTTC. V and J are TRBV9 and TRBJ2-1; 10 nucleotides agree with TRBD2. After removal of 3 bases from V and 6 bases from J, the junction contained 9 bases not matched to a gene. From germline, CDR1 is SGDLS and CDR2 YYNGEE. This CDR3 is 16 amino acids long.

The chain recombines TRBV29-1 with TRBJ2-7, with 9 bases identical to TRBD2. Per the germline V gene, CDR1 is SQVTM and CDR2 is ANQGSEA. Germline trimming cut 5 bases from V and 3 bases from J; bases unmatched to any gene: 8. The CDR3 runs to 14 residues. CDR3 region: CSVLTGTSFYEQYF. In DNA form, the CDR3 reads TGCAGCGTTCTGACCGGGACTAGCTTCTACGAGCAGTACTTC.

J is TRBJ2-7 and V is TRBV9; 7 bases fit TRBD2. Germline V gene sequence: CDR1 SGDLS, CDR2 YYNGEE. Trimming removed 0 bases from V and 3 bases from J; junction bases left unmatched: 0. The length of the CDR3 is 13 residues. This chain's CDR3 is CASSVGDYYEQYF. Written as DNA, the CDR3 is TGTGCCAGCAGCGTAGGGGACTACTACGAGCAGTACTTC.

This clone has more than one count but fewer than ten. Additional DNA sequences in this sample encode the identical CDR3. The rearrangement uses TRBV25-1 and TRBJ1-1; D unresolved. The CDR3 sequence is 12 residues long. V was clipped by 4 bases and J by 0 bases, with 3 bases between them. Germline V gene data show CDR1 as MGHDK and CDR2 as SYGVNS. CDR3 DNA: TGTGCCAGCAGTGGACTGAACACTGAAGCTTTCTTT. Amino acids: CASSGLNTEAFF.

CDR3 DNA: TGTGCCAGCAGCCGGACAGGGGGCAGGACCGGGGAGCTGTTTTTT. Encoded protein: CASSRTGGRTGELFF. The chain has TRBV7-9 and TRBJ2-2, with 11 bases matching TRBD1. This CDR3 comprises 15 residues. The V and J ends lost 5 bases and 5 bases, in that order; junction bases with no gene match: 4. Germline values: CDR1 SEHNR, CDR2 FQNEAQ (reference sequence). The full variable domain, with the rest looked up from reference TRBV7-9 and TRBJ2-2, is DTGVSQNPRHKITKRGQNVTFRCDPISEHNRLYWYRQTLGQGPEFLTYFQNEAQLEKSRLLSDRFSAERPKGSFSTLEIQRTEQGDSAMYLCASSRTGGRTGELFFGEGSRLTVL.

This chain's CDR3 is CASTTIAGGHYGYTF. CDR3 DNA sequence: TGTGCCAGCACCACCATCGCCGGGGGTCACTATGGCTACACCTTC. This chain connects TRBV6-5 to TRBJ1-2; the D gene is possibly TRBD1 (5 bases). With 7 bases removed from V and 3 bases from J, the gap between germline ends came to 18 bases. CDR1 and CDR2 (germline): MNHEY, SVGAGI. The CDR3 loop spans 15 amino acids.

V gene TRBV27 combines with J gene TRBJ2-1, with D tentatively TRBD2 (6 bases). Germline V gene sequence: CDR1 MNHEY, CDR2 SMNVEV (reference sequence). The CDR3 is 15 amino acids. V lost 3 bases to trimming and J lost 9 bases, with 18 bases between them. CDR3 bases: TGTGCCAGCAGTTTCGGAGGGGTGCTAGAAGGTGAGCAGTTCTTC. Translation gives CASSFGGVLEGEQFF.